The 26 T cell receptor beta chains given below trace back to one sample, sequenced in a study of T cells in Graves' hyperthyroidism and ophthalmopathy. Amplification yielded TCR beta CDR3 regions, with RNA transcripts as the source. First-round RT-PCR targeting the TCR CDR3 was performed with the HTBI primer set. TCRdb called the multiplex PCR reads again in MiXCR, with one record for every CDR3 protein. The data contain 360,000 or so distinct CDR3 sequences, 15% to 20% of them singletons. Sample: blood. These receptors all stem from a woman between 35 and 50 years old with Graves' ophthalmopathy.

This clonotype was observed many times. The chain carries TRBV6-4 and TRBJ1-2; D is undetermined. Trimming removed 2 bases from V and 8 bases from J, with 18 bases in between. From germline, CDR1 is MRHNA and CDR2 SNTAGT. The CDR3 is 15 amino acids. Written as DNA, the CDR3 is TGTGCCAGCAGTGACGGAAAGGGCGATTCGGGAGGCTACACCTTC. Encoded protein: CASSDGKGDSGGYTF.

This clonotype was detected ten times or more. This rearrangement joins TRBV6-5 to TRBJ2-2; tentatively, D is TRBD1 (5 bases). The V end was cut by 5 bases, the J end by 2 bases, with 12 bases between. The CDR3 contains 15 residues. Germline V CDR1 and CDR2: MNHEY, SVGAGI. CDR3 bases: TGTGCCAGCAGTCCCGGACATTTTAACACCGGGGAGCTGTTTTTT. It encodes CASSPGHFNTGELFF.

This clonotype was recorded at least ten times. DNA of the CDR3: TGTGCCAGCAGCTTTGAGACAGCAACAGAGACCCAGTACTTC. Protein product: CASSFETATETQYF. The chain has TRBV7-2 and TRBJ2-5, with D possibly being TRBD1 (5 bases). The CDR3 has 14 residues. V was clipped by 3 bases and J by 4 bases, with 12 bases between them. Per germline, CDR1 SGHTA and CDR2 FQGNSA.

This clonotype was picked up many times. J is TRBJ1-3 and V is TRBV5-1; D call uncertain. Germline V gene sequence: CDR1 SGHRS, CDR2 YFSETQ. The CDR3 covers 15 residues. The V end lost 4 bases, the J end lost 0 bases, and 11 bases lay between the germline ends. CDR3: CASSTDRGSGNTIYF. CDR3 bases: TGCGCCAGCAGCACAGACCGAGGCTCTGGAAACACCATATATTTT.

In this sample, this clonotype turned up many times. The chain employs TRBV9 and TRBJ2-7; 8 bases line up with TRBD2. Germline V gene sequence: CDR1 SGDLS, CDR2 YYNGEE. The V gene end was trimmed by 0 bases and the J gene end by 5 bases; junction bases not matched to a gene: 13. CDR3 length: 17 amino acids. The CDR3 DNA reads TGTGCCAGCAGCGTAGACCCCTCAGCGGGAGTAATCAACGAGCAGTACTTC. As protein: CASSVDPSAGVINEQYF.

This rearrangement joins TRBV6-1 to TRBJ2-5; D is unclear. The CDR3 extends over 14 amino acids. V shed 11 bases and J shed 1 base, with 17 bases lying between them. CDR1 is MNHNS and CDR2 is SASEGT in the germline V gene. CDR3 sequence reads: CAESRFGPQETQYF. Written as DNA, the CDR3 is TGTGCCGAGTCGAGGTTTGGTCCCCAAGAGACCCAGTACTTC.

The sample holds many counts of this clonotype. The gene calls are TRBV5-1 and TRBJ2-7; D possibly uses TRBD1 or TRBD2 (6 bases each). Trimming pared 3 bases from V and 12 bases from J, leaving 13 bases between. Per germline, CDR1 SGHRS and CDR2 YFSETQ. The CDR3 runs to 11 residues. CDR3 sequence: CASSWGAQLYF. CDR3 sequence (DNA): TGCGCCAGCAGCTGGGGGGCACAGCTGTACTTC.

This clonotype was seen repeatedly, ten times or more. The chain uses TRBV28 and TRBJ1-1; maybe TRBD1 (6 bases). Looked up from germline, CDR1 is MDHEN and CDR2 is SYDVKM. This CDR3 comprises 13 residues. Trimming stripped 7 bases from V and 5 bases from J, with 14 bases between. CDR3 amino acids: CASKEGGRTEAFF. The CDR3 region has the DNA TGTGCCAGCAAAGAAGGGGGTCGGACTGAAGCTTTCTTT.

This clonotype has a handful of counts. The junction departs from the called germline gene at one end, perhaps through a read error. J is TRBJ1-1 and V is TRBV6-1, with a possible D match to TRBD1 (6 bases). In germline, CDR1 is MNHNS, CDR2 SASEGT. This CDR3 comprises 15 residues. The CDR3: CASSAPESRDTEASF. CDR3 in DNA: TGTGCCAGCAGCGCCCCTGAGTCAAGGGACACTGAAGCTTCCTTT.

This clonotype was recorded many times. The V and J genes are TRBV30 and TRBJ2-5; TRBD2 matches at 8 bases. Trimming removed 1 base from V and 0 bases from J; junction bases left unmatched: 10. The germline V gene encodes CDR1 GTSNPN and CDR2 SVGIG (reference sequence). CDR3 length: 17 amino acids. This CDR3 is CAWSDPGGKLYQETQYF. The CDR3 bases are TGTGCCTGGAGTGACCCGGGGGGGAAGTTGTACCAAGAGACCCAGTACTTC.

This clonotype was detected ten times or more. The rearrangement joins TRBV30 to TRBJ1-1, with D maybe TRBD1 (6 bases). The V and J ends lost 7 bases and 4 bases respectively, with 13 bases between them. Germline V lookup: CDR1 GTSNPN, CDR2 SVGIG (reference sequence). The length of the CDR3 is 12 residues. CDR3 residues: CALRTGFTEAFF. In DNA, the CDR3 is TGTGCCTTGCGTACAGGGTTCACTGAAGCTTTCTTT.

This clonotype was detected ten times or more. The chain recombines TRBV6-5 with TRBJ1-1; D is possibly TRBD1 (5 bases). The CDR3 consists of 12 residues. Germline CDR1 and CDR2: MNHEY and SVGAGI. V lost 2 bases and J 4 bases, leaving 5 bases between the germline ends. DNA for the CDR3: TGTGCCAGCAGTTACGGGGGCACTGAAGCTTTCTTT. Residues: CASSYGGTEAFF.

This clonotype was observed at least ten times. CDR3: CASSVGSGSYEQYF. CDR3 nucleotides: TGTGCCAGCAGCGTAGGAAGCGGGAGTTACGAGCAGTACTTC. V is TRBV9 and J is TRBJ2-7, with 8 bases fitting TRBD2. Germline V CDR1 and CDR2: SGDLS, YYNGEE. V dropped 0 bases and J dropped 4; count of bases not matched to a gene: 3. This CDR3 contains 14 residues.

This clonotype was detected many times. The rearrangement links TRBV20-1 to TRBJ2-2, with D perhaps TRBD1 (5 bases). The CDR3 is 15 amino acids. Per germline, CDR1 DFQATT and CDR2 SNEGSKA (reference sequence). V lost 2 bases to trimming and J lost 0 bases, with 10 bases between them. The CDR3 coding sequence is TGCAGTGCTAGAAAGGGGTTACCGAACACCGGGGAGCTGTTTTTT. It is translated as CSARKGLPNTGELFF.

Ten or more counts support this clonotype. The V and J genes are TRBV16 and TRBJ1-2, with D possibly matching TRBD1 (6 bases). This CDR3 has 15 residues. CDR1 KGHSY and CDR2 FQNENV come from the germline V gene. Trimming left V 0 bases short and J 8 bases short, with 16 bases between. The CDR3 DNA reads TGTGCCAGCAGCCAATCCGTCAGACAGGTGGAAGGCTACACCTTC. This codes for CASSQSVRQVEGYTF.

This clonotype came up many times. V is TRBV6-5 and J is TRBJ1-1, with TRBD1 as a possible D gene (5 bases). The V end lost 0 bases, the J end lost 11 bases, and 13 bases lay between the germline ends. CDR3 size: 13 residues. CDR1 and CDR2 (germline): MNHEY, SVGAGI. The chain's CDR3 is CASSYSGGSLAFF. CDR3 bases: TGTGCCAGCAGTTACTCGGGGGGGTCGCTGGCTTTCTTT.

In this sample, this clonotype turned up many times. Being one base from a much bigger clone, this may be a read error. The V and J genes are TRBV7-9 and TRBJ1-1, with no clear D. Germline assignment: CDR1 SEHNR and CDR2 FQNEAQ (reference sequence). CDR3 length: 11 residues. The V and J ends lost 3 bases and 3 bases respectively, with 2 bases between them. CDR3 protein: CASSFDTEAFF. The DNA of the CDR3 is TGTGCCAGCAGCTTCGACACTGAAGCTTTCTTT.

This clonotype was seen many times. The chain carries TRBV12-3 or TRBV12-4 and TRBJ1-5; D unclear. The germline V and J ends were trimmed by 5 bases and 4 bases, with 9 bases remaining between them. This CDR3 has 13 residues. The CDR3 spells CASSTEINQPQHF. CDR3 sequence (DNA): TGTGCCAGCAGTACCGAAATAAATCAGCCCCAGCATTTT.

The rearrangement links TRBV11-2 to TRBJ2-7, with D possibly being TRBD2 (6 bases). There are 16 residues in the CDR3. The V gene's germline CDR1 is SGHAT and CDR2 FQNNGV. V was trimmed by 7 bases and J by 2 bases, leaving 21 bases between them. The CDR3 bases are TGTGCCAGCACCCCCGGAAGGTTAGCGGAAACCTACGAGCAGTACTTC. Its translation is CASTPGRLAETYEQYF.

The rearrangement uses TRBV12-3 or TRBV12-4 and TRBJ2-7; possibly TRBD1 for D (6 bases). This CDR3 is 13 amino acids long. V was clipped by 5 bases and J by 5 bases, with 13 bases between them. In DNA form, the CDR3 reads TGTGCCAGCAGTCACGACAGGTTCCACGAGCAGTACTTC. Protein sequence: CASSHDRFHEQYF.

The CDR3 nucleotides are TGTGCCAGCAGTTACTCGAGCGGGGGCTACACCTTC. It specifies CASSYSSGGYTF. V is TRBV12-3 or TRBV12-4 and J is TRBJ1-2; no clear D. The V end lost 4 bases, the J end lost 8 bases, and 11 bases lay between the germline ends. The CDR3 has 12 residues.

Many counts were recorded for this clonotype. A read error may produce the germline difference seen at one junction end. The chain is built from TRBV7-7 and TRBJ2-5, with D perhaps TRBD2 (5 bases). This CDR3 is 14 amino acids long. Germline CDR1 is SSHAT and CDR2 is FNYEAQ (reference sequence). Here the CDR3 reads CASSLVSGQETQYF. The CDR3 DNA reads TGTGCTAGCAGCTTAGTGTCGGGACAAGAGACCCAGTACTTC.

This clonotype was detected many times. V and J are TRBV7-2 and TRBJ2-7, with 9 bases that match TRBD1. The CDR3 spans 14 residues. The V and J ends lost 4 bases and 5 bases, in that order; junction bases with no gene match: 6. CDR1 is SGHTA, CDR2 FQGNSA, per germline. CDR3 loop: CASSSGQGPHEQYF. The CDR3 bases are TGTGCCAGCAGCTCGGGACAGGGCCCCCACGAGCAGTACTTC.

The chain joins TRBV6-1 to TRBJ2-2, with a weak D call TRBD2 (6 bases). The CDR3 runs to 15 residues. V shed 5 bases and J shed 5 bases, with 15 bases lying between them. Germline CDR1 and CDR2: MNHNS and SASEGT. CDR3 sequence reads: CASSPPPGVTGELFF. Written as DNA, the CDR3 is TGTGCCAGCAGTCCCCCACCGGGAGTTACCGGGGAGCTGTTTTTT.

The J gene is TRBJ2-2, the V gene TRBV20-1; D remains unclear. The CDR3 is made up of 15 amino acids. The germline V and J ends were trimmed by 7 bases and 1 base, with 16 bases remaining between them. Germline-derived CDR1 and CDR2 are DFQATT and SNEGSKA (reference sequence). CDR3 sequence (DNA): TGCAGTGTCGAGGAGCAGGCTGGGAACACCGGGGAGCTGTTTTTT. This gives the protein CSVEEQAGNTGELFF.

This clonotype was observed many times. The CDR3 loop is CAISGRTGRYEQYF. The CDR3 bases are TGTGCCATCAGTGGGAGGACAGGGAGGTACGAGCAGTACTTC. The chain has TRBV10-3 and TRBJ2-7; 8 bases map to TRBD1. This CDR3 comprises 14 residues. V lost 4 bases to trimming and J lost 4 bases; unmatched junction nucleotides: 6. Germline V gives CDR1 ENHRY, CDR2 SYGVKD.